The table lists the clone carrying this TCR beta chain with a few counts. The antigen is undetermined. V trimming: 3 bases; J trimming: 6 bases; junction bases outside the gene matches: 7. Germline CDR1 is MNHNS and CDR2 is SASEGT. CDR3 size: 16 residues. The data originate from a study of T cell responses to AZD1222 COVID-19 vaccine. Notes on the study in general: At study baseline, merely five or six AZD1222 recipients were seropositive.

The method was immunoSEQ multiplex PCR; TCRdb's version includes in-frame clones alone and lacks a portion of them. The repertoire holds about 100,000 clones, with 90% to 95% as singletons. The V call is TRBV6-1, the J call TRBJ1-4; 10 positions match TRBD1. The clonotype was recovered from an adult in good health. The starting material was peripheral blood, obtained on day 0 of AZD1222 vaccination. CDR3 sequence reads: CASSETSGTGDEKLFF. CDR3 DNA: TGTGCCAGCAGTGAGACCTCCGGGACAGGGGATGAAAAACTGTTTTTT.